The rows below give T cell receptor beta chains drawn from one sample of a study of regulatory T cells in long-lasting Graves disease. TCRdb processed the multiplex PCR reads anew with MiXCR; each CDR3 protein has one entry. This sample has about 500,000 distinct CDR3 sequences, with about 12% found just once. The same sample was also used in a study of T cells in Graves' hyperthyroidism and ophthalmopathy.

This specimen consisted of peripheral blood mononuclear cells (PBMCs), obtained at new diagnosis, from a patient treated with antithyroid drugs. These receptor sequences come from a woman aged 25-40 years with Graves disease. The CDR3 runs from the conserved cysteine through the conserved F or W. D genes are given only for firm matches. The listing skips clone size in some rows; elsewhere it reads once, few, many or a size class.

d_call cdr3_length clone_size j_call v_call cdr3_aa cdr3_nt
TRBD1 15 many TRBJ2-7 TRBV4-1 CASSQDGQASYEQYF TGCGCCAGCAGCCAAGATGGACAGGCTTCCTACGAGCAGTACTTC
. 16 many TRBJ2-7 TRBV9 CASSVKSASPSAEQYF TGTGCCAGCAGCGTAAAATCAGCTTCCCCATCAGCCGAGCAGTACTTC
. 14 many TRBJ2-7 TRBV5-1 CASSLVGDSYEQYF TGCGCCAGCAGCTTGGTAGGGGACTCCTACGAGCAGTACTTC
. 20 many TRBJ1-6 TRBV11-2 CASSFRRTDRVSSYNSPLHF TGTGCCAGCAGCTTCCGAAGGACAGACCGAGTTAGCTCCTATAATTCACCCCTCCACTTT
TRBD2 20 . TRBJ2-2 TRBV9 CASSGRPGGTSGRVTGELFF TGTGCCAGCAGCGGACGACCGGGGGGGACTAGCGGGAGGGTTACCGGGGAGCTGTTTTTT
. 15 many TRBJ1-6 TRBV15 CATSGGGLNNSPLHF TGTGCCACCAGCGGGGGCGGACTTAATAATTCACCCCTCCACTTT
TRBD1 14 many TRBJ1-1 TRBV10-3 CAIRGQASNTEAFF TGTGCCATCAGGGGACAGGCCTCGAACACTGAAGCTTTCTTT
. 19 . TRBJ2-2 TRBV15 CATSRDLLRDIGDTGELFF TGTGCCACCAGCAGAGATCTCTTGCGGGATATAGGGGACACCGGGGAGCTGTTTTTT
. 14 many TRBJ1-1 TRBV7-2 CASSSIWPNTEAFF TGTGCCAGCAGCTCGATCTGGCCCAACACTGAAGCTTTCTTT
TRBD1 16 many TRBJ1-2 TRBV2 CASGGTGLISNYGYTF TGTGCCAGCGGGGGGACAGGGCTGATCTCTAACTATGGCTACACCTTC
TRBD2 21 many TRBJ2-1 TRBV6-2/TRBV6-3 CASSYQLTSGRAGPAYNEQFF TGTGCCAGCAGTTACCAACTTACTAGCGGGAGAGCGGGCCCCGCCTACAATGAGCAGTTCTTC
. 17 many TRBJ1-2 TRBV9 CASSAPSAGKKNYGYTF TGTGCCAGCAGCGCACCCTCCGCAGGGAAAAAGAACTATGGCTACACCTTC
. 12 few TRBJ2-1 TRBV11-2 CASSRGFNEQFF TGTGCCAGCAGTCGCGGCTTCAATGAGCAGTTCTTC
. 15 many TRBJ1-1 TRBV7-3 CASSLTKGLNTEAFF TGTGCCAGCAGCTTAACAAAGGGGCTGAACACTGAAGCTTTCTTT
TRBD2 16 many TRBJ2-1 TRBV11-3 CASSFLAGESYNEQFF TGTGCCAGCAGCTTTCTAGCGGGTGAGTCCTACAATGAGCAGTTCTTC
TRBD1 16 few TRBJ1-1 TRBV7-2 CASSLDPRQGGTEAFF TGTGCCAGCAGCTTAGACCCCCGACAGGGTGGTACTGAAGCTTTCTTT
. 15 few TRBJ1-2 TRBV7-2 CASSLGAGPDLGYTF TGTGCCAGCAGCTTAGGGGCAGGCCCGGACCTTGGCTACACCTTC
. 14 . TRBJ2-7 TRBV3-1 CASSQDRRGNEQYF TGTGCCAGCAGCCAAGATAGGAGGGGGAACGAGCAGTACTTC
. 12 many TRBJ2-1 TRBV5-1 CASSLFYNEQFF TGCGCCAGCAGCTTGTTCTACAATGAGCAGTTCTTC
TRBD2 16 many TRBJ2-3 TRBV6-2/TRBV6-3 CASSYRSGTITDTQYF TGTGCCAGCAGTTACCGGTCCGGGACTATCACAGATACGCAGTATTTT
. 15 many TRBJ2-7 TRBV6-1 CASSRPPGLTYEQYF TGTGCCAGCAGTCGACCACCGGGATTAACCTACGAGCAGTACTTC
. 13 . TRBJ2-2 TRBV12-3/TRBV12-4 CASSGDATGELFF TGTGCCAGCTCAGGGGATGCCACCGGGGAGCTGTTTTTT
. 13 few TRBJ2-7 TRBV3-1 CASSHLAGYGQYF TGTGCCAGCAGCCACCTAGCAGGGTACGGGCAGTACTTC